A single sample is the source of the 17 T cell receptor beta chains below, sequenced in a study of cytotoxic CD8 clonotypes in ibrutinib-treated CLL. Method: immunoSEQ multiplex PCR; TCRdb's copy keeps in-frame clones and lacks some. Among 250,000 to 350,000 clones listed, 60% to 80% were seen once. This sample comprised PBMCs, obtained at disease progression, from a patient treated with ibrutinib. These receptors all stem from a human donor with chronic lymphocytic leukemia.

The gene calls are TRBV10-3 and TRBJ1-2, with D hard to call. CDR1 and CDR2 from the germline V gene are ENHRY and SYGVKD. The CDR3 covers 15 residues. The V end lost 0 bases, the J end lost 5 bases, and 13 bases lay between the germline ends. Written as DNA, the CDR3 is TGTGCCATCAGTGAGTCCGGCAGGCAAAATTATGGCTACACCTTC. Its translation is CAISESGRQNYGYTF.

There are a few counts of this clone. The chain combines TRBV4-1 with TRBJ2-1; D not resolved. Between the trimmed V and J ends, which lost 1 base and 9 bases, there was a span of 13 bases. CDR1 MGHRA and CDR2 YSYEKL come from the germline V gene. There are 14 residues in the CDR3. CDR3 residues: CASSQAADASEQFF. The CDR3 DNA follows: TGCGCCAGCAGCCAAGCTGCGGATGCGTCTGAGCAGTTCTTC.

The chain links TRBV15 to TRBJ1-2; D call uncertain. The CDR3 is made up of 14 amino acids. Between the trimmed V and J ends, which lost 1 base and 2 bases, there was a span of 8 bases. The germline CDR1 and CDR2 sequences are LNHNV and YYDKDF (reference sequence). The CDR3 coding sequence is TGTGCCACCAGCAGAGGACCCCCGAACTATGGCTACACCTTC. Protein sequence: CATSRGPPNYGYTF.

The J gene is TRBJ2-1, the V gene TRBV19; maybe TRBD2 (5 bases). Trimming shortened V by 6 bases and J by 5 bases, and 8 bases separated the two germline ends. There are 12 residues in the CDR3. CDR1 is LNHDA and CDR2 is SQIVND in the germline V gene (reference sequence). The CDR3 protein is CASRKRDNEQFF. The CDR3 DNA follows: TGTGCCAGTAGAAAGAGGGACAATGAGCAGTTCTTC. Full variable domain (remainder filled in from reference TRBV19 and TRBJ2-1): DGGITQSPKYLFRKEGQNVTLSCEQNLNHDAMYWYRQDPGQGLRLIYYSQIVNDFQKGDIAEGYSVSREKKESFPLTVTSAQKNPTAFYLCASRKRDNEQFFGPGTRLTVL.

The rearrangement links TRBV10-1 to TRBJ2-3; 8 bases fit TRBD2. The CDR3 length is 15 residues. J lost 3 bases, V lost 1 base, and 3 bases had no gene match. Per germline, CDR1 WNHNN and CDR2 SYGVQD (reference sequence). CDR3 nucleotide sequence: TGCGCCAGCAGTGAGTTAGCGGGGCAAACAGATACGCAGTATTTT. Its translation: CASSELAGQTDTQYF.

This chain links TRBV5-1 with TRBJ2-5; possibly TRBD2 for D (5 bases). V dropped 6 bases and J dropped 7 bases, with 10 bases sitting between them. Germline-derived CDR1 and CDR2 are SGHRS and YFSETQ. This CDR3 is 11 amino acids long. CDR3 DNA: TGCGCCAGCATGGGCGGAGGGACCCAGTACTTC. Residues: CASMGGGTQYF.

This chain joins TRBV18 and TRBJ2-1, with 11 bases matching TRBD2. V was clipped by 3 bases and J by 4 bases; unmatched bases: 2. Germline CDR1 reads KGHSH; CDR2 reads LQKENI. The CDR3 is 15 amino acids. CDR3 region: CASSPGLADYNEQFF. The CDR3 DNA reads TGTGCCAGCTCACCGGGACTAGCGGATTACAATGAGCAGTTCTTC.

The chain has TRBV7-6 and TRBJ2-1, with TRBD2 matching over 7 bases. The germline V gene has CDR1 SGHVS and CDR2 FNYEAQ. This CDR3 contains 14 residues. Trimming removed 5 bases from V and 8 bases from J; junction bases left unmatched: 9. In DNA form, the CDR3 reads TGTGCCAGCAGCCAACGGGGACTACTAGATGAGCAGTTCTTC. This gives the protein CASSQRGLLDEQFF.

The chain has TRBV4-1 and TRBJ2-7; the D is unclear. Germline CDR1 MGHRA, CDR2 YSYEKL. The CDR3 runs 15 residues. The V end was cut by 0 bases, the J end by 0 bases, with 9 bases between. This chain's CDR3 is CASSQESRSSYEQYF. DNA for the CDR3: TGCGCCAGCAGCCAAGAATCCAGGAGCTCCTACGAGCAGTACTTC.

The CDR3 here is CASSLALGNIQYF. The CDR3, as DNA: TGTGCCAGCAGCTTAGCGCTGGGGAACATTCAGTACTTC. V and J are TRBV7-6 and TRBJ2-4; D not resolved. Germline values: CDR1 SGHVS, CDR2 FNYEAQ. This CDR3 region has 13 residues. Trimming left V 0 bases short and J 7 bases short, with 7 bases between.

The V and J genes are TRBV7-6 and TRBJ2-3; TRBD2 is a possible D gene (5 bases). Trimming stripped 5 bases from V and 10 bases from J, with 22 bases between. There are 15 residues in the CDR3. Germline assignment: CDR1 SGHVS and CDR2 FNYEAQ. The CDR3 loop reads CASSVTRHPNYPQYF. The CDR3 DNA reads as TGTGCCAGCAGCGTTACTAGGCACCCGAATTACCCGCAGTATTTT.

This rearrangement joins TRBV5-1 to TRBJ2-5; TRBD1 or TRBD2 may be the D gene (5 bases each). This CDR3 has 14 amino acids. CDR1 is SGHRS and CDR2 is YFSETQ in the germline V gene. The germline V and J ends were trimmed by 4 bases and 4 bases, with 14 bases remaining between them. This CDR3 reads CASSGDVQGETQYF. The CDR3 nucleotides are TGCGCCAGCAGCGGGGACGTTCAGGGAGAGACCCAGTACTTC.

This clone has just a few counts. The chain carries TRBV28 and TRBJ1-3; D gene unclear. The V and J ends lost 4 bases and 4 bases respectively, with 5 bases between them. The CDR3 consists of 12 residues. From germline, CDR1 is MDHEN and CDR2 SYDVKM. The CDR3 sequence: CASSWWGNTIYF. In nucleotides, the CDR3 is TGTGCCAGCAGTTGGTGGGGAAACACCATATATTTT.

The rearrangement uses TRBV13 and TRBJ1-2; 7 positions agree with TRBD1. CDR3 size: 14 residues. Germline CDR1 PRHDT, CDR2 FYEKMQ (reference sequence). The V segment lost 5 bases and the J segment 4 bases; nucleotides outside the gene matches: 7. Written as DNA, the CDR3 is TGTGCCAGCAGCCGGGGACAGAGTATCTATGGCTACACCTTC. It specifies CASSRGQSIYGYTF.

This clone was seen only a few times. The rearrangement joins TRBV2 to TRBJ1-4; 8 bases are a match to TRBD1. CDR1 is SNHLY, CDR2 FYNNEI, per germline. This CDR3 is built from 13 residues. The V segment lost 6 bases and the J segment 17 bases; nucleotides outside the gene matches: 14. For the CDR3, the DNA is TGTGCCAGCAGGAGGGACAGGATTGAGCCCTACTTTTTT. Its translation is CASRRDRIEPYFF.

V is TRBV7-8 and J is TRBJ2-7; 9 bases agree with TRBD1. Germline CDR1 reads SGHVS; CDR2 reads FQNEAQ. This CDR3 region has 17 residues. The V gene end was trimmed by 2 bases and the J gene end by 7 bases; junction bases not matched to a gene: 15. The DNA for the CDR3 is TGTGCCAGCAGCTTACTTAACCCGGGACAGGGCTCCTGGGAGCAGTACTTC. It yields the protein CASSLLNPGQGSWEQYF.

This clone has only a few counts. The CDR3 region is CASWDRESHGYTF. The DNA of the CDR3 is TGTGCCAGCTGGGACAGGGAAAGCCATGGCTACACCTTC. J is TRBJ1-2 and V is TRBV6-5; 9 nucleotides agree with TRBD1. Germline values: CDR1 MNHEY, CDR2 SVGAGI. V was pared by 8 bases and J by 6 bases, with 7 bases of the junction left unmatched. The CDR3 contains 13 residues.